The 21 T cell receptor beta chains below were found in one sample sequenced in a study of control samples from healthy donors and cancer patients. Sequencing used immunoSEQ multiplex PCR; TCRdb keeps in-frame clones, though not all of them. This sample has 55,000 to 65,000 clones, with over 75% found just once. The source material was PBMCs. The receptor source for this set is a woman aged 55-75 years with lung cancer.

The chain recombines TRBV3-1 (or the pseudogene TRBV3-2) with TRBJ1-6; TRBD1 agrees at 7 bases. Germline V gene sequence: CDR1 LGHDT, CDR2 YNNKEL (reference sequence). V dropped 6 bases and J dropped 6; count of bases not matched to a gene: 5. This CDR3 has 14 residues. The CDR3 DNA reads as TGTGCCAGCAGTCAGGACAGGATTAATTCACCCCTCCACTTT. It translates to CASSQDRINSPLHF.

The CDR3 loop reads CSAYTRNTEAFF. CDR3 coding DNA: TGCAGCGCCTATACCCGGAACACTGAAGCTTTCTTT. This chain links TRBV29-1 with TRBJ1-1; no clear D gene. Germline V gene data show CDR1 as SQVTM and CDR2 as ANQGSEA. The length of the CDR3 is 12 residues. Trimming shortened V by 7 bases and J by 1 base, and 10 bases separated the two germline ends.

The chain carries TRBV10-3 and TRBJ1-4; D unresolved. This CDR3 contains 16 residues. Germline V gene lookup returns CDR1 ENHRY and CDR2 SYGVKD. The ends were cut back, 6 bases at V and 0 bases at J, with 14 bases in the middle. The CDR3, as DNA: TGTGCCATCAGCCGCTCAGGCGATGCAACTAATGAAAAACTGTTTTTT. It specifies CAISRSGDATNEKLFF.

The rearrangement uses TRBV28 and TRBJ1-5; 7 bases align to TRBD1. The junction had 4 bases not matched to a gene; V was cut back by 3 bases and J by 2 bases. Per the germline V gene, CDR1 is MDHEN and CDR2 is SYDVKM. CDR3 length equals 15 residues. The chain's CDR3 is CASSLGQGGNQPQHF. In DNA, the CDR3 is TGTGCCAGCAGTTTGGGGCAGGGGGGCAATCAGCCCCAGCATTTT.

The V call is TRBV5-4, the J call TRBJ1-6; 7 positions match TRBD1. The CDR3 has 14 residues. Germline V gene lookup returns CDR1 SGHNT and CDR2 YYREEE (reference sequence). After removal of 4 bases from V and 5 bases from J, the junction contained 3 bases not matched to a gene. The CDR3 sequence: CASSIDRDNSPLHF. In DNA, the CDR3 is TGTGCCAGCAGCATCGACAGGGATAATTCACCCCTCCACTTT. Combining the CDR3 with reference TRBV5-4 and TRBJ1-6 gives the whole variable domain ETGVTQSPTHLIKTRGQQVTLRCSSQSGHNTVSWYQQALGQGPQFIFQYYREEENGRGNFPPRFSGLQFPNYSSELNVNALELDDSALYLCASSIDRDNSPLHFGNGTRLTVT.

The J gene is TRBJ2-7, the V gene TRBV7-9; 10 positions agree with TRBD1. The CDR3 has 14 amino acids. V gave up 5 bases and J gave up 5 bases; unmatched junction bases: 6. Germline assignment: CDR1 SEHNR and CDR2 FQNEAQ (reference sequence). CDR3 nucleotides: TGTGCCAGCAGCCTTATCGGGACAGGGGACGAGCAGTACTTC. This gives the protein CASSLIGTGDEQYF.

The CDR3 loop reads CASSQEISGGITDTQYF. The CDR3 nucleotides are TGTGCCAGCAGCCAAGAAATAAGTGGGGGAATTACAGATACGCAGTATTTT. The rearrangement joins TRBV3-1 (or the pseudogene TRBV3-2) to TRBJ2-3; tentatively, D is TRBD1 or TRBD2 (5 bases each). Germline values: CDR1 LGHDT, CDR2 YNNKEL (reference sequence). The CDR3 runs to 17 residues. V lost 0 bases and J lost 3, with 16 bases in between.

The V gene is TRBV7-2, the J gene TRBJ2-7; tentatively, D is TRBD2 (7 bases). Germline values: CDR1 SGHTA, CDR2 FQGNSA. The V gene lost 6 bases and the J gene lost 0 bases, with 15 bases spanning the gap. CDR3 length equals 15 residues. DNA of the CDR3: TGTGCCAGCAGTCCGGGGGGCGCTAGCTCCTACGAGCAGTACTTC. Encoded protein: CASSPGGASSYEQYF.

The chain recombines TRBV28 with TRBJ1-4; 8 bases agree with TRBD1. CDR1 MDHEN and CDR2 SYDVKM come from the germline V gene. V shed 6 bases, J shed 8 bases, and the junction held 8 bases outside the gene matches. The CDR3 covers 14 residues. CDR3 bases: TGTGCCAGCAGCCGTCAGGGGGCGAGGGAAAAACTGTTTTTT. As protein: CASSRQGAREKLFF.

The CDR3 nucleotides are TGTGCCACCAGTGAAAAGGCGACCTACGAGCAGTACTTC. Its protein is CATSEKATYEQYF. The chain uses TRBV24-1 and TRBJ2-7; no clear D. Looked up from germline, CDR1 is KGHDR and CDR2 is SFDVKD. The V gene lost 4 bases and the J gene lost 2 bases, with 8 bases spanning the gap. The CDR3 covers 13 residues.

The V and J genes are TRBV12-3 or TRBV12-4 and TRBJ2-2, with a weak D call TRBD2 (5 bases). The CDR3 totals 13 residues. V was pared by 1 base and J by 7 bases, with 7 bases between. The CDR3 DNA sequence: TGTGCCAGCAGTTTAGAGGGAGTCGGGGAGCTGTTTTTT. Translated, it gives CASSLEGVGELFF.

This rearrangement joins TRBV6-2 or TRBV6-3 to TRBJ1-5; 8 nucleotides match TRBD1. The J segment lost 4 bases and the V segment lost 0 bases, leaving 11 bases of the junction unmatched. Germline V gene sequence: CDR1 MNHEY, CDR2 SVGEGT. This CDR3 region has 18 residues. The CDR3 reads CASSYSAREQGDNQPQHF. CDR3 nucleotides: TGTGCCAGCAGTTACTCCGCTCGGGAACAGGGGGATAATCAGCCCCAGCATTTT.

V is TRBV9 and J is TRBJ1-1; a weak D match, TRBD1 (5 bases). Trimming took off 3 bases at V and 5 bases at J, with 14 bases between the two ends. Germline V gene sequence: CDR1 SGDLS, CDR2 YYNGEE. The CDR3 runs 14 residues. In DNA, the CDR3 is TGTGCCAGCAGCGCTAATATGTGGGGGACTGAAGCTTTCTTT. Protein product: CASSANMWGTEAFF.

This rearrangement joins TRBV27 to TRBJ1-6, with a tentative D call TRBD1 (6 bases). Germline loops: CDR1 MNHEY, CDR2 SMNVEV (reference sequence). The CDR3 length is 13 residues. V lost 2 bases and J 10 bases, leaving 9 bases between the germline ends. The CDR3 sequence: CASSLKGGSPLHF. The DNA of the CDR3 is TGTGCCAGCAGTTTAAAGGGGGGGTCACCCCTCCACTTT.

The chain carries TRBV7-6 and TRBJ2-6; no clear D gene. Germline CDR1 and CDR2: SGHVS and FNYEAQ. Trimming took 1 base from V and 0 from J, leaving 7 bases between them. The CDR3 is made up of 16 amino acids. The CDR3, as DNA: TGTGCCAGCAGCTTAGAACGGCGCTCTGGGGCCAACGTCCTGACTTTC. It is translated as CASSLERRSGANVLTF.

This clone appeared a few times. This chain links TRBV19 with TRBJ2-3; TRBD1 aligns across 10 bases. Trimming removed 5 bases from V and 10 bases from J; junction bases left unmatched: 15. Germline V CDR1 and CDR2: LNHDA, SQIVND (reference sequence). The CDR3 is made up of 16 amino acids. In nucleotides, the CDR3 is TGTGCCAGTAGTCCGACCGGGACAGGGGTGACAGGGGCGCAGTATTTT. This sequence encodes CASSPTGTGVTGAQYF.

The rearrangement joins TRBV5-1 to TRBJ2-3; 7 bases match TRBD1. There are 13 residues in the CDR3. The germline CDR1 and CDR2 sequences are SGHRS and YFSETQ. V lost 1 base to trimming and J lost 6 bases; unmatched junction nucleotides: 2. The CDR3 coding sequence is TGCGCCAGCAGCTTGCAGGGGGAGGATACGCAGTATTTT. It translates to CASSLQGEDTQYF.

V and J are TRBV28 and TRBJ2-1; 7 positions agree with TRBD2. Germline CDR1 and CDR2: MDHEN and SYDVKM. With 6 bases clipped from V and 12 bases from J, the junction kept 5 bases outside the gene matches. CDR3 length: 11 residues. The CDR3 coding sequence is TGTGCCAGCAGCGAGCGGGAAGGGCAGTTCTTC. Translated: CASSEREGQFF.

The V gene is TRBV10-3, the J gene TRBJ2-2, with no clear D. V lost 10 bases and J 3 bases, leaving 6 bases between the germline ends. This CDR3 has 11 residues. Germline V gene lookup returns CDR1 ENHRY and CDR2 SYGVKD. The CDR3: CASEDTGELFF. DNA for the CDR3: TGTGCCAGCGAAGACACCGGGGAGCTGTTTTTT.

The chain employs TRBV5-4 and TRBJ1-6; D is possibly TRBD1 (5 bases). Germline CDR1 SGHNT, CDR2 YYREEE (reference sequence). Trimming shortened V by 5 bases and J by 7 bases, and 10 bases separated the two germline ends. This CDR3 comprises 13 residues. CDR3 in amino acids: CASSTDRNSPLHF. In DNA form, the CDR3 reads TGTGCCAGCAGTACCGACAGAAATTCACCCCTCCACTTT.

This chain connects TRBV5-1 to TRBJ1-1, with TRBD1 matching over 7 bases. The germline V gene encodes CDR1 SGHRS and CDR2 YFSETQ. This CDR3 has 14 amino acids. V was pared by 0 bases and J by 4 bases, with 3 bases of the junction left unmatched. This CDR3 is CASSLGQGTTEAFF. CDR3 DNA: TGCGCCAGCAGCTTGGGACAGGGAACCACTGAAGCTTTCTTT.